The 28 T cell receptor beta chains below all came from one sample that was sequenced in a study of blood T cell repertoires in COVID-19. The table came from immunoSEQ multiplex PCR; TCRdb's copy has only in-frame clones and leaves some out. This sample has about 250,000 clones; around 84% occur once, and the top ten carry around 15%. The material sequenced was PBMCs or T cells enriched from blood (not recorded which). These receptors all stem from a man younger than 35 who had recovered from COVID-19.

V gene TRBV5-4 combines with J gene TRBJ2-2; D gene unclear. The germline CDR1 and CDR2 sequences are SGHNT and YYREEE (reference sequence). The CDR3 is 14 residues long. V shed 4 bases and J shed 3 bases, with 10 bases lying between them. This CDR3 is CASSRSADTGELFF. CDR3 bases: TGTGCCAGCAGCCGATCGGCGGACACCGGGGAGCTGTTTTTT.

The V gene is TRBV29-1, the J gene TRBJ1-2; possible D gene TRBD1, 5 bases. V was clipped by 5 bases and J by 4 bases, with 14 bases between them. The germline gives CDR1 SQVTM, CDR2 ANQGSEA. The CDR3 contains 13 residues. This chain's CDR3 is CSVLGGPFYGYTF. Here the CDR3 DNA reads TGCAGCGTTTTGGGGGGACCGTTCTATGGCTACACCTTC.

The rearrangement joins TRBV15 to TRBJ1-4; maybe TRBD1 (5 bases). Trimming stripped 0 bases from V and 7 bases from J, with 9 bases between. The CDR3 extends over 14 amino acids. The germline gives CDR1 LNHNV, CDR2 YYDKDF (reference sequence). DNA for the CDR3: TGTGCCACCAGCAGAGATGGGGGGATTGAAAAACTGTTTTTT. Translated, it gives CATSRDGGIEKLFF.

The chain has TRBV5-8 and TRBJ1-5; 10 positions agree with TRBD1. The CDR3 spans 15 residues. CDR1 and CDR2 from the germline V gene are SGHTS and YDEGEE. V dropped 4 bases and J dropped 7; count of bases not matched to a gene: 8. CDR3 nucleotide sequence: TGTGCCAGCAGCCGGGACAGGGGTGACCGGCAGCCCCAGCATTTT. It translates to CASSRDRGDRQPQHF. The variable domain in full, completed from reference TRBV5-8 and TRBJ1-5, reads EAGVTQSPTHLIKTRGQQATLRCSPISGHTSVYWYQQALGLGLQFLLWYDEGEERNRGNFPPRFSGRQFPNYSSELNVNALELEDSALYLCASSRDRGDRQPQHFGDGTRLSIL.

The rearrangement uses TRBV11-2 and TRBJ1-4; 7 nucleotides agree with TRBD1. Trimming took 4 bases from V and 14 from J; bases not matched to a gene: 10. Germline loops: CDR1 SGHAT, CDR2 FQNNGV. The CDR3 is made up of 13 amino acids. Here the CDR3 DNA reads TGTGCCAGCAGCTACCTCGACAGGGCAGGGCTGTTTTTT. It is translated as CASSYLDRAGLFF.

This clone has a handful of counts. V is TRBV11-2 and J is TRBJ2-1; 8 bases match TRBD2. CDR1 is SGHAT and CDR2 is FQNNGV in the germline V gene. The J segment lost 0 bases and the V segment lost 5 bases, leaving 6 bases of the junction unmatched. The CDR3 length is 16 residues. The CDR3 here is CASSRRAGGSYNEQFF. The CDR3 region has the DNA TGTGCCAGCAGCCGCCGGGCGGGGGGCTCCTACAATGAGCAGTTCTTC.

This rearrangement joins TRBV4-1 to TRBJ2-5, with 8 bases that match TRBD2. V trimming: 1 base; J trimming: 1 base; junction bases outside the gene matches: 5. Germline V gene sequence: CDR1 MGHRA, CDR2 YSYEKL. The CDR3 runs to 16 residues. The CDR3 loop is CASSQGSAGAQETQYF. CDR3 nucleotides: TGCGCCAGCAGCCAAGGCTCAGCGGGGGCCCAAGAGACCCAGTACTTC.

This rearrangement joins TRBV3-1 (or the pseudogene TRBV3-2) to TRBJ2-1; 7 positions agree with TRBD2. J gave up 0 bases and V 8 bases, and 13 bases lay outside the gene matches. Germline loops: CDR1 LGHDT, CDR2 YNNKEL (reference sequence). CDR3 size: 17 residues. CDR3 DNA sequence: TGTGCCAGCTCCCTTCGTCCTACGGGAGGCTCCTACAATGAGCAGTTCTTC. It specifies CASSLRPTGGSYNEQFF.

The gene calls are TRBV6-6 and TRBJ1-3; a possible D gene is TRBD1 (6 bases). V shed 5 bases and J shed 3 bases, with 14 bases lying between them. There are 15 residues in the CDR3. Germline V gives CDR1 MNHNY, CDR2 SVGAGI (reference sequence). CDR3 in amino acids: CASSPDRRYGNTIYF. In DNA form, the CDR3 reads TGTGCCAGCAGTCCCGACAGGAGATATGGAAACACCATATATTTT.

This clone was seen only once. This chain joins TRBV30 and TRBJ2-3; 7 bases line up with TRBD1. Losses at the gene ends were 2 bases for V and 1 base for J; bases not matched to a gene: 6. The germline CDR1 and CDR2 sequences are GTSNPN and SVGIG (reference sequence). The CDR3 consists of 15 residues. CDR3 DNA sequence: TGTGCCTGGAGTAGGGGGCGACTGGGCACAGATACGCAGTATTTT. Translated: CAWSRGRLGTDTQYF.

This sequence joins TRBV12-3 or TRBV12-4 and TRBJ1-1; a weak D match, TRBD1 (5 bases). The CDR3 has 13 residues. V was cut by 5 bases and J by 9 bases, with 16 bases left in between. CDR3 in DNA: TGTGCCAGCAGTCCCCCCGACGGGGGGAAAGCTTTCTTT. As protein: CASSPPDGGKAFF.

The chain links TRBV30 to TRBJ1-2, with 7 bases fitting TRBD1. J lost 1 base, V lost 4 bases, and 6 bases had no gene match. Germline V gene data show CDR1 as GTSNPN and CDR2 as SVGIG (reference sequence). CDR3 length: 14 residues. The DNA for the CDR3 is TGTGCCTGGAAACCGGGACAGTTTAACTATGGCTACACCTTC. Its protein is CAWKPGQFNYGYTF.

This sequence joins TRBV25-1 and TRBJ1-1, with a tentative D call TRBD1 (6 bases). This CDR3 is 13 amino acids long. Trimming removed 5 bases from V and 1 base from J, with 8 bases in between. Germline CDR1 and CDR2: MGHDK and SYGVNS. The CDR3 region is CASSMTGNTEAFF. Written as DNA, the CDR3 is TGTGCCAGCAGTATGACAGGGAACACTGAAGCTTTCTTT. Using reference TRBV25-1 and TRBJ1-1 for the parts outside the CDR3, the full variable domain is EADIYQTPRYLVIGTGKKITLECSQTMGHDKMYWYQQDPGMELHLIHYSYGVNSTEKGDLSSESTVSRIRTEHFPLTLESARPSHTSQYLCASSMTGNTEAFFGQGTRLTVV.

J is TRBJ2-7 and V is TRBV15, with 7 positions matching TRBD1. The V segment lost 1 base and the J segment 2 bases; nucleotides outside the gene matches: 2. The CDR3 has 14 amino acids. Germline CDR1 is LNHNV and CDR2 is YYDKDF (reference sequence). CDR3 bases: TGTGCCACCAGCAGAGGGGGACAGCCCTACGAGCAGTACTTC. Amino acids: CATSRGGQPYEQYF.

The CDR3 DNA reads as TGTGCCAGCAGCCAAGATAGGGAGGGGAACACTGAAGCTTTCTTT. Protein sequence: CASSQDREGNTEAFF. The gene calls are TRBV3-1 (or the pseudogene TRBV3-2) and TRBJ1-1; D is uncertain. V was trimmed by 0 bases and J by 1 base, leaving 9 bases between them. CDR1 is LGHDT, CDR2 YNNKEL, per germline (reference sequence). The CDR3 totals 15 residues.

The V gene is TRBV11-2, the J gene TRBJ2-3, with 8 positions matching TRBD1. V shed 2 bases and J 3 bases; nucleotides not matched to a gene: 10. The germline V gene encodes CDR1 SGHAT and CDR2 FQNNGV. CDR3 length: 17 amino acids. The CDR3 is CASSLNRDRPRTDTQYF. The DNA for the CDR3 is TGTGCCAGCAGCTTAAACCGGGACAGGCCAAGGACAGATACGCAGTATTTT.

The count of this clone is one. This rearrangement joins TRBV4-2 to TRBJ1-1, with 8 bases lining up with TRBD1. Germline lookup yields CDR1 LGHNA and CDR2 YNFKEQ. The V segment lost 5 bases and the J segment 5 bases; nucleotides outside the gene matches: 7. CDR3 size: 14 residues. The chain's CDR3 is CASSEAGGFTEAFF. The CDR3 nucleotides read TGTGCCAGCAGCGAGGCAGGGGGCTTTACTGAAGCTTTCTTT.

The chain couples TRBV5-4 to TRBJ2-5; 12 bases are a match to TRBD1. The germline CDR1 and CDR2 sequences are SGHNT and YYREEE (reference sequence). V was clipped by 0 bases and J by 5 bases; unmatched bases: 5. There are 16 residues in the CDR3. This CDR3 reads CASSLAGTGGTETQYF. DNA of the CDR3: TGTGCCAGCAGCTTGGCCGGGACAGGGGGCACGGAGACCCAGTACTTC.

The CDR3: CASSLGGGRTYEQYF. The CDR3, as DNA: TGTGCCAGCAGCTTGGGAGGGGGCAGAACCTACGAGCAGTACTTC. This chain joins TRBV5-4 and TRBJ2-7, with 7 bases that match TRBD1. This CDR3 comprises 15 residues. V shed 0 bases and J 2 bases; nucleotides not matched to a gene: 5. CDR1 SGHNT and CDR2 YYREEE come from the germline V gene (reference sequence).

This rearrangement joins TRBV5-1 to TRBJ2-1; 13 bases align to TRBD2. V trimming: 4 bases; J trimming: 7 bases; junction bases outside the gene matches: 5. Germline V gene sequence: CDR1 SGHRS, CDR2 YFSETQ. This CDR3 is built from 15 residues. The CDR3 loop reads CASSLGLAGENEQFF. The CDR3 DNA reads TGCGCCAGCAGCCTCGGACTAGCGGGAGAGAATGAGCAGTTCTTC.

The gene calls are TRBV29-1 and TRBJ1-1; 11 bases match TRBD1. Germline V gene lookup returns CDR1 SQVTM and CDR2 ANQGSEA. This CDR3 has 13 residues. V lost 7 bases, J lost 5 bases, and 6 bases stayed unmatched. CDR3 nucleotides: TGCAGCGGCAGGACAGGGGGCAGAACTGAAGCTTTCTTT. This gives the protein CSGRTGGRTEAFF.

V usage is TRBV5-1 and J usage is TRBJ2-1, with 9 bases lining up with TRBD1. Germline trimming cut 3 bases from V and 8 bases from J; bases unmatched to any gene: 6. The CDR3 is 14 residues long. CDR1 and CDR2 (germline): SGHRS, YFSETQ. The CDR3 sequence: CASSSGTGLDEQFF. The CDR3 nucleotides read TGCGCCAGCAGCTCTGGGACAGGGTTGGATGAGCAGTTCTTC.

The rearrangement links TRBV4-1 to TRBJ2-7, with 8 nucleotides matching TRBD1. This CDR3 contains 17 residues. V shed 4 bases and J 1 base; nucleotides not matched to a gene: 12. Germline V gene data show CDR1 as MGHRA and CDR2 as YSYEKL. CDR3 protein: CASSRMTTGDGSYEQYF. CDR3 nucleotide sequence: TGCGCCAGCAGCCGCATGACGACAGGGGACGGATCCTACGAGCAGTACTTC.

The rearrangement uses TRBV7-9 and TRBJ2-1, with 13 nucleotides matching TRBD2. V was pared by 5 bases and J by 0 bases, with 10 bases of the junction left unmatched. Germline V gives CDR1 SEHNR, CDR2 FQNEAQ (reference sequence). This CDR3 is 19 amino acids long. CDR3 in amino acids: CASSSLELAGGPSYNEQFF. DNA for the CDR3: TGTGCCAGCAGCAGTTTGGAACTAGCGGGAGGGCCCTCCTACAATGAGCAGTTCTTC.

This clone was picked up a small number of times. This sequence joins TRBV9 and TRBJ1-4; TRBD1 matches 8 bases. In germline, CDR1 is SGDLS, CDR2 YYNGEE. The CDR3 is 16 amino acids. The V segment lost 0 bases and the J segment 7 bases; nucleotides outside the gene matches: 8. The CDR3 DNA reads TGTGCCAGCAGCGTAGGGACAGGGCAGAAGGGTGAAAAACTGTTTTTT. Encoded protein: CASSVGTGQKGEKLFF.

The V gene is TRBV5-1, the J gene TRBJ1-1; no clear D. The V end lost 4 bases, the J end lost 1 base, and 11 bases lay between the germline ends. CDR3 length equals 14 residues. Looked up from germline, CDR1 is SGHRS and CDR2 is YFSETQ. In DNA, the CDR3 is TGCGCCAGCAGCGAAGACGCGGGGAACACTGAAGCTTTCTTT. It specifies CASSEDAGNTEAFF.

The chain recombines TRBV2 with TRBJ1-1, with 8 positions matching TRBD1. Germline assignment: CDR1 SNHLY and CDR2 FYNNEI. V lost 8 bases, J lost 8 bases, and 10 bases stayed unmatched. This CDR3 is 13 amino acids long. CDR3: CASGRSRTGEAFF. The CDR3 DNA follows: TGTGCCAGCGGAAGAAGTCGGACAGGGGAAGCTTTCTTT. The full variable domain, completed using reference TRBV2 and TRBJ1-1, is EPEVTQTPSHQVTQMGQEVILRCVPISNHLYFYWYRQILGQKVEFLVSFYNNEISEKSEIFDDQFSVERPDGSNFTLKIRSTKLEDSAMYFCASGRSRTGEAFFGQGTRLTVV.

This clone was picked up one time. The DNA for the CDR3 is TGTGCCAGCAGCGGAAGGGACAGGGCAACTAATGAAAAACTGTTTTTT. This sequence encodes CASSGRDRATNEKLFF. The genes are TRBV5-5 and TRBJ1-4; 9 bases are a match to TRBD1. Germline CDR1 SGHKS, CDR2 YYEKEE (reference sequence). The CDR3 consists of 16 residues. J lost 0 bases, V lost 4 bases, and 4 bases had no gene match.